A selection of T cell receptor beta chains follows, all from one sample in a study of T cell repertoires in cytomegalovirus infection. MiXCR, applied by TCRdb to the reads, yields one record per CDR3 protein. The sample records around 350,000 distinct CDR3 sequences, roughly 20% being singletons. What was sequenced was PBMCs. The receptors shown here come from a human donor in good health (CMV status not recorded). Some clones in this sample may be carry-over from other donors' samples. Both conserved end residues are trimmed from each CDR3. The order of the fields is J gene, clone size, V gene, CDR3 protein. A clone size is listed for some rows: how often the clone was seen (once, few, many), or a class if it is expanded.

J gene: TRBJ1-1
clone size: many
V gene: TRBV12-3/TRBV12-4
CDR3 protein: ASRKTGGGTEAF

J gene: TRBJ1-3
clone size: few
V gene: TRBV6-5
CDR3 protein: ASSFLGSGNTIY

J gene: TRBJ1-1
clone size: few
V gene: TRBV7-2
CDR3 protein: ASSLGKVSLLRTEAF

J gene: TRBJ1-2
clone size: -
V gene: TRBV6-6
CDR3 protein: ATTAGNGYT

J gene: TRBJ2-3
clone size: many
V gene: TRBV7-2
CDR3 protein: ASSTRTSGSFTDTQY

J gene: TRBJ1-2
clone size: -
V gene: TRBV7-9
CDR3 protein: ASSLQTDGYT

J gene: TRBJ2-7
clone size: -
V gene: TRBV7-9
CDR3 protein: ASSSPRGTFSGQY

J gene: TRBJ2-1
clone size: few
V gene: TRBV20-1
CDR3 protein: SARDRGGSYYNEQF

J gene: TRBJ2-1
clone size: many
V gene: TRBV7-2
CDR3 protein: ASSPIAASYNEQF

J gene: TRBJ2-7
clone size: many
V gene: TRBV7-2
CDR3 protein: ASSLVWTGNDEQY

J gene: TRBJ1-3
clone size: -
V gene: TRBV28
CDR3 protein: ASSLVWGAFSGNTIY

J gene: TRBJ1-1
clone size: many
V gene: TRBV5-1
CDR3 protein: ASSLGGWSTEAF

J gene: TRBJ1-1
clone size: -
V gene: TRBV18
CDR3 protein: ASSGGLAGDNTEAF

J gene: TRBJ2-1
clone size: few
V gene: TRBV7-9
CDR3 protein: ASSTRTSGRFNEQF

J gene: TRBJ1-5
clone size: -
V gene: TRBV11-2
CDR3 protein: ASSTGGVGQPQH

J gene: TRBJ2-1
clone size: -
V gene: TRBV15
CDR3 protein: ATLTTSGRPDEQF